A single sample gave rise to the 18 T cell receptor beta chains below, sequenced in a study of T cell responses to AZD1222 COVID-19 vaccine. Here immunoSEQ multiplex PCR was the method, and the copy in TCRdb shows in-frame clones only, minus some. The sample records tens of thousands of clones, roughly 82% being singletons. Here the sequenced sample was peripheral blood, taken on day 0 of AZD1222 vaccination. The receptors come from an adult in good health.

CDR3 sequence (DNA): TGTGCCAGCAGCCTTACAGGGATGAATTCACCCCTCCACTTT. This sequence encodes CASSLTGMNSPLHF. The chain combines TRBV7-2 with TRBJ1-6; possibly TRBD1 for D (6 bases). V lost 5 bases to trimming and J lost 7 bases, with 12 bases between them. CDR1 is SGHTA, CDR2 FQGNSA, per germline. The CDR3 extends over 14 amino acids.

The chain is built from TRBV27 and TRBJ1-2; a possible D gene is TRBD1 (6 bases). The CDR3 runs to 13 residues. Trimming shortened V by 3 bases and J by 2 bases, and 7 bases separated the two germline ends. CDR1 is MNHEY and CDR2 is SMNVEV in the germline V gene (reference sequence). The CDR3 protein is CASSFQGNYGYTF. In nucleotides, the CDR3 is TGTGCCAGCAGTTTCCAGGGGAACTATGGCTACACCTTC.

CDR3 bases: TGTGCCAGCAGCTTAAACAGGGTGACGAACTATGGCTACACCTTC. This sequence encodes CASSLNRVTNYGYTF. The chain employs TRBV11-3 and TRBJ1-2; D is perhaps TRBD1 (6 bases). The V gene lost 2 bases and the J gene lost 2 bases, with 12 bases spanning the gap. This CDR3 spans 15 amino acids. Germline lookup yields CDR1 SGHNT and CDR2 YENEEA.

The chain combines TRBV5-4 with TRBJ2-1; TRBD1 matches 9 bases. The CDR3 totals 14 residues. V dropped 4 bases and J dropped 6; count of bases not matched to a gene: 5. Germline lookup yields CDR1 SGHNT and CDR2 YYREEE (reference sequence). The CDR3 here is CASSLRDRVNEQFF. CDR3 coding DNA: TGTGCCAGCAGCCTCCGGGACAGGGTCAATGAGCAGTTCTTC.

V gene TRBV15 combines with J gene TRBJ1-4; D remains ambiguous. This CDR3 spans 15 amino acids. Germline V CDR1 and CDR2: LNHNV, YYDKDF (reference sequence). V was clipped by 1 base and J by 2 bases, with 8 bases between them. As DNA, the CDR3 is TGTGCCACCAGCAGAGGGGAGAGTACTAATGAAAAACTGTTTTTT. Translating it yields CATSRGESTNEKLFF.

This clone was seen a handful of times. The chain employs TRBV24-1 and TRBJ1-1; D unclear. V was clipped by 0 bases and J by 5 bases, with 6 bases between them. Per germline, CDR1 KGHDR and CDR2 SFDVKD. The CDR3 runs to 13 residues. The CDR3 loop is CATSDLAGTEAFF. CDR3 sequence (DNA): TGTGCCACCAGTGATTTGGCGGGGACTGAAGCTTTCTTT.

The chain recombines TRBV10-3 with TRBJ2-7; D is possibly TRBD1 (6 bases). This CDR3 region has 13 residues. Germline CDR1 ENHRY, CDR2 SYGVKD. V was pared by 10 bases and J by 4 bases, with 17 bases between. The CDR3 sequence: CATNRDKGYEQYF. The CDR3, as DNA: TGTGCCACCAACCGGGACAAGGGGTACGAGCAGTACTTC.

The chain carries TRBV29-1 and TRBJ2-7; D is possibly TRBD1 or TRBD2 (5 bases each). Trimming removed 6 bases from V and 5 bases from J, with 17 bases in between. The length of the CDR3 is 13 residues. Per the germline V gene, CDR1 is SQVTM and CDR2 is ANQGSEA. The CDR3 protein is CSVRDARYHEQYF. The CDR3 DNA sequence: TGCAGCGTCCGGGACGCTCGATACCACGAGCAGTACTTC.

The rearrangement links TRBV18 to TRBJ2-7, with D possibly called TRBD1 or TRBD2 (6 bases each). V shed 4 bases and J shed 6 bases, with 19 bases lying between them. The CDR3 extends over 15 amino acids. Germline V gene lookup returns CDR1 KGHSH and CDR2 LQKENI. The CDR3 region is CASSLDQGTVGEQYF. CDR3 in DNA: TGTGCCAGCTCACTGGACCAGGGGACTGTAGGCGAGCAGTACTTC.

The V call is TRBV21-1, the J call TRBJ1-1. TRBV21-1 is recorded as a pseudogene. This CDR3 is built from 15 residues. The CDR3 is CASSKGRTLNTEAFF. DNA for the CDR3: TGTGCCAGCAGCAAAGGGCGCACCCTGAACACTGAAGCTTTCTTT.

V usage is TRBV6-6 and J usage is TRBJ1-3; D is unresolved. The V end was cut by 7 bases, the J end by 0 bases, with 7 bases between. CDR3 length: 13 amino acids. The germline V gene encodes CDR1 MNHNY and CDR2 SVGAGI (reference sequence). The CDR3 bases are TGTGCCAGCACCATGCCCTCTGGAAACACCATATATTTT. Translating gives CASTMPSGNTIYF.

The chain joins TRBV5-1 to TRBJ2-7; D possibly corresponds to TRBD1 (6 bases). Germline V gene sequence: CDR1 SGHRS, CDR2 YFSETQ. CDR3 length: 16 amino acids. V lost 0 bases and J lost 1, with 14 bases in between. The CDR3 spells CASSLDPGQGSYEQYF. CDR3 coding DNA: TGCGCCAGCAGCTTGGATCCGGGACAAGGATCCTACGAGCAGTACTTC.

The genes are TRBV7-9 and TRBJ2-3; D remains ambiguous. V shed 4 bases and J shed 2 bases, with 4 bases lying between them. Per the germline V gene, CDR1 is SEHNR and CDR2 is FQNEAQ (reference sequence). The CDR3 sequence is 12 residues long. As DNA, the CDR3 is TGTGCCAGCAGCTCCACCACAGATACGCAGTATTTT. Residues: CASSSTTDTQYF.

The gene calls are TRBV24-1 and TRBJ1-1, with D hard to call. This CDR3 region has 12 residues. V shed 4 bases and J shed 11 bases, with 13 bases lying between them. Germline V lookup: CDR1 KGHDR, CDR2 SFDVKD. The CDR3 region has the DNA TGTGCCACCAGTGACCCCAGTGGCAGGGCTTTCTTT. It yields the protein CATSDPSGRAFF.

The rearrangement uses TRBV19 and TRBJ1-5, with D hard to call. This CDR3 comprises 13 residues. V shed 9 bases and J shed 0 bases, with 9 bases lying between them. Germline V gene sequence: CDR1 LNHDA, CDR2 SQIVND (reference sequence). The CDR3 DNA is TGTGCCAGCGCGGGGAATAGCAATCAGCCCCAGCATTTT. Translation: CASAGNSNQPQHF.

CDR3 in DNA: TGTGCCAGTAGTATGGGGATCTCAGGTAGCACTGAAGCTTTCTTT. Protein sequence: CASSMGISGSTEAFF. The V and J genes are TRBV19 and TRBJ1-1; D call uncertain. The V and J ends lost 3 bases and 4 bases respectively, with 15 bases between them. CDR1 is LNHDA, CDR2 SQIVND, per germline (reference sequence). This CDR3 is built from 15 residues.

This sequence joins TRBV10-3 and TRBJ2-1; TRBD2 matches at 7 bases. J lost 9 bases, V lost 8 bases, and 10 bases had no gene match. From germline, CDR1 is ENHRY and CDR2 SYGVKD. CDR3 length: 13 amino acids. CDR3 in DNA: TGTGCCATCTGGTCTGGGCCGGGGGGTGAGCAGTTCTTC. It encodes CAIWSGPGGEQFF.

This clone has only a few counts. This chain joins TRBV7-2 and TRBJ2-3, with D tentatively TRBD1 (5 bases). CDR1 is SGHTA, CDR2 FQGNSA, per germline. CDR3 length: 14 residues. Trimming took 5 bases from V and 2 from J, leaving 11 bases between them. The CDR3, as DNA: TGTGCCAGCAGCCTCCGACAGCACACAGATACGCAGTATTTT. Its translation: CASSLRQHTDTQYF.